This T cell receptor beta chain came from a study of glioma-infiltrating T cells. Regarding the study as a whole: Above-expected tissue-blood divergence occurred in all gliomas, most in low-grade ones. Very few CDR3 sequences were shared between tissue and blood.

This clonotype was seen at least ten times. Its antigen is not known. This CDR3 is built from 15 residues. With 5 bases clipped from V and 9 bases from J, the junction kept 13 bases outside the gene matches. The germline V gene encodes CDR1 MNHEY and CDR2 SMNVEV (reference sequence). Using RNA template, CDR3s of TCR alpha and beta were amplified with iRepertoire arm-PCR. Input was 100-400 ng of tissue mRNA or PBMC total RNA. In TCRdb, the multiplex PCR reads were re-called with MiXCR into one record per CDR3 protein. The table records approximately 12,000 distinct CDR3 sequences, 26% of them present only once.

The specimen sequenced was glioma tissue, nonneoplastic brain tissue, or PBMCs (not recorded which). This TCR derives from a human donor with low-grade glioma or glioblastoma, undergoing nonglioma brain surgery, or in good health (not recorded which). This chain connects TRBV27 to TRBJ2-3; 8 bases map to TRBD2. The chain's CDR3 is CASSPTSGLTRTQYF. As DNA, the CDR3 is TGTGCCAGCAGTCCCACTAGCGGCTTGACCCGAACGCAGTATTTT.